The sequence of this T cell receptor (beta chain) was determined in a study of regulatory T cells in long-lasting Graves disease. Study-level points and caveats: There was favoring of TRBV28, TRBJ1-2 and TRBJ2-5 in persistent disease.

To make TCR beta libraries, researchers used iRepertoire HTBI primers and Arm-PCR of CDR3 regions. The authors' processing: Identified across the samples were approximately 60 TRBV segments and more than twelve TRBJ segments. One entry per CDR3 protein, called by TCRdb with MiXCR from the multiplex PCR reads. Here the V and J calls rest on TCRdb's processing, not on the authors' analysis. The data contain fewer than 550,000 distinct CDR3 sequences, roughly 15% of them seen just once; the ten biggest clones take up about 23%. This clonotype was counted a few times. Its matching antigen is unknown. The CDR3 is made up of 12 amino acids. Looked up from germline, CDR1 is KGHDR and CDR2 is SFDVKD. V gave up 12 bases and J gave up 7 bases, with 15 bases separating them. Time point given: newly diagnosed GD, antithyroid drugs for less than 3 months. RNA extracted from PBMCs served as the sequencing template.

These data were also reused for a study on T cells in Graves' hyperthyroidism and ophthalmopathy. Per that paper: First-round RT-PCR targeting the TCR CDR3 was performed with the HTBI primer set.

V is TRBV24-1 and J is TRBJ2-1, with a possible D match to TRBD2 (6 bases). Sequences were derived from peripheral blood mononuclear cells (PBMCs), sampled at new diagnosis, from a patient treated with antithyroid drugs. The sequence was obtained from a woman between 18 and 29 years old with Graves disease. CDR3 protein: CAPLWGRNEQFF. DNA for the CDR3: TGTGCCCCTCTATGGGGGAGGAATGAGCAGTTCTTC.